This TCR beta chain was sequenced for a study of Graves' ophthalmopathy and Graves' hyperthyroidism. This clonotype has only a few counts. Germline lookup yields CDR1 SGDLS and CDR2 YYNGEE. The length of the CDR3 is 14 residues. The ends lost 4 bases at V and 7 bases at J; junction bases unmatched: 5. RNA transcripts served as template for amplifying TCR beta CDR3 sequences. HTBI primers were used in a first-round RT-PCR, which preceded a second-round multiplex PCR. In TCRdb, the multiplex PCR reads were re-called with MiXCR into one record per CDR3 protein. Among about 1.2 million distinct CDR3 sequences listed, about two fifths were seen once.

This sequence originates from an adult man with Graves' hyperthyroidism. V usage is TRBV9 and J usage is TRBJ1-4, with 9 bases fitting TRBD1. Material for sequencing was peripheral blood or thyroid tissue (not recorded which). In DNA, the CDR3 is TGTGCCAGCAGCCAACAGGGGGCTTCTGAAAAACTGTTTTTT. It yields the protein CASSQQGASEKLFF. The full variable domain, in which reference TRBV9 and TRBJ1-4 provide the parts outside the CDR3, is DSGVTQTPKHLITATGQRVTLRCSPRSGDLSVYWYQQSLDQGLQFLIQYYNGEERAKGNILERFSAQQFPDLHSELNLSSLELGDSALYFCASSQQGASEKLFFGSGTQLSVL.